The clone carrying this T cell receptor beta chain came up once. This sample was included in a study of blood T cell repertoires in COVID-19. This table comes from immunoSEQ multiplex PCR, and its TCRdb copy is limited to in-frame clones, with some not included. The repertoire holds fewer than 300,000 clones, with approximately 81% as singletons. The receptor comes from a woman in her forties or fifties who had recovered from COVID-19. The source material was PBMCs or T cells enriched from blood (not recorded which).

The chain's CDR3 is CASSSRGNTGELFF. Here the CDR3 DNA reads TGTGCCAGCAGCTCCAGGGGGAATACCGGGGAGCTGTTTTTT. The chain has TRBV11-3 and TRBJ2-2; 7 nucleotides match TRBD1. CDR1 SGHNT and CDR2 YENEEA come from the germline V gene. V shed 4 bases, J shed 5 bases, and the junction held 4 bases outside the gene matches. The CDR3 sequence is 14 residues long.